The rows below give T cell receptor beta chains drawn from one sample of a study of identical twins. Via MiXCR, TCRdb re-called the 5' RACE reads, giving one row per CDR3 protein. Altogether around 1.7 million distinct CDR3 sequences are present, roughly a third being singletons, with the ten largest covering less than 0.35%. Sequencing was performed on cord blood. The receptors come from a newborn girl in good health. CDR3s include the opening cysteine and the closing phenylalanine or tryptophan. The D gene is left open where the match is weak. A clone size is listed for some rows: how often the clone was seen (once, few, many), or a class if it is expanded.

TGTGCCAGCAGCTTAATTGGGGACACCTACGAGCAGTACTTC CASSLIGDTYEQYF TRBJ2-7 - few TRBV11-2
TGTGCCAGCAGTTACTCGATCCTGGTGAATTCACCCCTCCACTTT CASSYSILVNSPLHF TRBJ1-6 - few TRBV6-5
TGCAGTGCTAGAGAAGGGGGGGCCAAAAACATTCAGTACTTC CSAREGGAKNIQYF TRBJ2-4 - many TRBV20-1
TGCAGCGTTGAACATCCCGGACAGGGGAACTATGGCTACACCTTC CSVEHPGQGNYGYTF TRBJ1-2 TRBD1 - TRBV29-1
TGCAGTGTTAGAAGGGGGCAGCCGAACACTGAAGCTTTCTTT CSVRRGQPNTEAFF TRBJ1-1 TRBD1 few TRBV20-1
TGTGCCAGCAGCTTAGCGGGACAGCAAGAGACCCAGTACTTC CASSLAGQQETQYF TRBJ2-5 - many TRBV5-1
TGCAGCGTCCGGGGCGGGACAGGGGATGGTCAGCCCCAGCATTTT CSVRGGTGDGQPQHF TRBJ1-5 TRBD1 - TRBV29-1
TGCAGTGCTAATCTAGACACAGATACGCAGTATTTT CSANLDTDTQYF TRBJ2-3 - - TRBV20-1
TGTGCCAGCAGCCAAGTTGAAGTCTCTGAGCAGTTCTTC CASSQVEVSEQFF TRBJ2-1 - many TRBV3-1
TGTGCCAGCAGTTTCATAGCGACAGGGAGAGACGAGCAGTACTTC CASSFIATGRDEQYF TRBJ2-7 TRBD1 - TRBV27
TGCAGTGCCAGAAGCGCGTTAAGCTCCTACGAGCAGTACTTC CSARSALSSYEQYF TRBJ2-7 - - TRBV20-1
TGTGCCAGCAGTTTGAAGGCGATCAATTCACCCCTCCACTTT CASSLKAINSPLHF TRBJ1-6 - - TRBV28
TGTGCCATCAGTGAGTCATACGGGGCAGCGAAGGAGCAGTACTTC CAISESYGAAKEQYF TRBJ2-7 - - TRBV10-3
TGTGCCAGCAGTTTAGCTACGCTAGCGGCCGCAGATACGCAGTATTTT CASSLATLAAADTQYF TRBJ2-3 TRBD2 few TRBV12-3/TRBV12-4
TGCAGCGTTGCGGGAGGGGTTACGAATGAGCAGTTCTTC CSVAGGVTNEQFF TRBJ2-1 TRBD2 many TRBV29-1
TGCGCCAGCAGCCATCCAAGGACAGGGGGTCCCTACGAGCAGTACTTC CASSHPRTGGPYEQYF TRBJ2-7 TRBD1 few TRBV4-1
TGTGCCAGCAGTGCCTCGGGACAAGGAGCCTACAATGAGCAGTTCTTC CASSASGQGAYNEQFF TRBJ2-1 - - TRBV6-1
TGTGCCAGCAGTAAGAGCGGCCTCTCCTACAATGAGCAGTACTTC CASSKSGLSYNEQYF TRBJ2-7 - - TRBV12-3/TRBV12-4
TGTGCCAGCACCGACTACCACCCTTACAATGAGCAGTTCTTC CASTDYHPYNEQFF TRBJ2-1 - - TRBV6-1
TGTGCCAGCAGTCTTCGGGACAGGGAAGGCTATGGCTACACCTTC CASSLRDREGYGYTF TRBJ1-2 TRBD1 - TRBV13
TGTGCCAGCAATTTCGGCAGCTATGGCTACACCTTC CASNFGSYGYTF TRBJ1-2 - - TRBV12-3/TRBV12-4
TGTGCCAGCTCGGGGGGCCCCGGAATGGATGAGCAGTTCTTC CASSGGPGMDEQFF TRBJ2-1 - few TRBV27
TGTGCCAGCAGCCAGAAGGACAAGGGAGCCTACGAGCAGTACTTC CASSQKDKGAYEQYF TRBJ2-7 - - TRBV4-2
TGCGCCAGCAGCTCGGCGACAGGTCGGGGCTATGGCTACACCTTC CASSSATGRGYGYTF TRBJ1-2 - - TRBV5-1
TGTGCCAGCAGCCCCACGGGTTTGCTCGAAGCTTTCTTT CASSPTGLLEAFF TRBJ1-1 - - TRBV6-2/TRBV6-3
TGCGCCAGCAGCGACGACGTTGTCAATGAGCAGTACTTC CASSDDVVNEQYF TRBJ2-7 - - TRBV5-1
TGTGCCCTCAGACCTGGGGGGGGCAATGAGCAGTTCTTC CALRPGGGNEQFF TRBJ2-1 TRBD2 - TRBV10-3
TGTGCCATCACAAGAGCAACTAATGAAAAACTGTTTTTT CAITRATNEKLFF TRBJ1-4 - - TRBV10-3
TGCAGTGCTAGAGTGACAATTGGCTACACCTTC CSARVTIGYTF TRBJ1-2 - few TRBV20-1
TGTGCCAGCTCACCAGGGGGTAGCGGCGCAGATACGCAGTATTTT CASSPGGSGADTQYF TRBJ2-3 - - TRBV18
TGTGCCAGCAACCTACAGGGTTTCGGGGGCTACACCTTC CASNLQGFGGYTF TRBJ1-2 - many TRBV28
TGTGCCAGCAGGACTTGGGCGGGGGTCTACGAGCAGTACTTC CASRTWAGVYEQYF TRBJ2-7 TRBD2 - TRBV5-4
TGTGCCAGCAGTTTCGGCGCGGGAGGTTATCACGAGCAGTACTTC CASSFGAGGYHEQYF TRBJ2-7 TRBD2 - TRBV28
TGTGCCATCAGTGGCGACGCGGAGCAGTACTTC CAISGDAEQYF TRBJ2-4 - - TRBV10-3
TGTGCCGCCAGCACGCAGGGGGATGCAGATACGCAGTATTTT CAASTQGDADTQYF TRBJ2-3 TRBD1 - TRBV15
TGCAGTGCTAGAGACCCACTAGCGGGGTTTCGCACAGATACGCAGTATTTT CSARDPLAGFRTDTQYF TRBJ2-3 TRBD2 few TRBV20-1
TGCAGTGCTAGGGATCAGACTCGAGGAGAGACCCAGTACTTC CSARDQTRGETQYF TRBJ2-5 - few TRBV20-1
TGTGCCAGCAGCCGCTTAAGACAGTCGACCTACGAGCAGTACTTC CASSRLRQSTYEQYF TRBJ2-7 - - TRBV14
TGTGCCATCAGTGAGTTCGGCAGGGGGAGGGGGTACAATGAGCAGTTCTTC CAISEFGRGRGYNEQFF TRBJ2-1 - - TRBV10-3
TGTGCCAGCAGTGACCCGAGGGGGAATAACGAGCAGTACTTC CASSDPRGNNEQYF TRBJ2-7 - - TRBV2
TGTGCCAGCAGCCAAGGGTTTGTAGGGACTTACACCGGGGAGCTGTTTTTT CASSQGFVGTYTGELFF TRBJ2-2 - - TRBV3-1